This T cell receptor (beta chain) was identified during a study of blood T cells in healthy people across ages. Study information: Per two T cells, about one barcoded beta molecule was captured through template switching.

With a J-beta primer mix and a sample-barcoded 5' primer, a second PCR ran roughly 6 to 11 cycles. TCRdb fed the 5' RACE reads into MiXCR, producing one record per CDR3 protein. The table includes some 710,000 distinct CDR3 sequences, more than 35% detected once. Overall study findings and caveats: No conclusive comparison of naive versus antigen-experienced cells was possible with unsorted PBMCs.

Trimming removed 5 bases from V and 3 bases from J; junction bases left unmatched: 10. This CDR3 is built from 15 residues. Germline CDR1 reads SGHVS; CDR2 reads FNYEAQ. Staff drew around 10 milliliters of peripheral blood from each donor. Points on this clonotype: Its antigen is still unknown.

The sequence was obtained from an elderly man in good health. The chain combines TRBV7-6 with TRBJ2-7, with 7 bases matching TRBD1. Material for sequencing was blood. CDR3 in amino acids: CASSPGGQMGYEQYF. DNA for the CDR3: TGTGCCAGCAGCCCAGGGGGACAAATGGGCTACGAGCAGTACTTC.